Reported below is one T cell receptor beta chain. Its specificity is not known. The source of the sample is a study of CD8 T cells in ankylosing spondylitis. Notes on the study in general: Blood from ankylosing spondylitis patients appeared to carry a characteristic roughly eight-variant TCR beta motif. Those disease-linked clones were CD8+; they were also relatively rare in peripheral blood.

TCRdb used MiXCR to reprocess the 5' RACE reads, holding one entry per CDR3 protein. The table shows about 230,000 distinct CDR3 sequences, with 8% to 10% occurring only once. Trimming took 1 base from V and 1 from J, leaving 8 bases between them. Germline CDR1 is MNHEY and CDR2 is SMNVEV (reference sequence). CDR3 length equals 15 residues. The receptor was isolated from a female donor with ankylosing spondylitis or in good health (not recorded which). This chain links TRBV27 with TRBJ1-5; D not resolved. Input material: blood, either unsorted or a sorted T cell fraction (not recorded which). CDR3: CASSLLGSSNQPQHF. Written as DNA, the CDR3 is TGTGCCAGCAGTTTATTAGGGTCGAGCAATCAGCCCCAGCATTTT.